Below, 6 T cell receptor beta chains from the same sample are listed, as sequenced in a study of OX40 agonist ivuxolimab in advanced cancers. Libraries were prepared by immunoSEQ multiplex PCR; TCRdb keeps only in-frame clonotypes and omits some of them. The sample comprises about 70,000 clones, about 89% of which are singletons, and 13% rests with the top ten. The input for sequencing was CD4+ or CD8+ T cells sorted from blood, taken in a trial of the OX40 agonist ivuxolimab. The receptor source for this set is an adult with an advanced solid tumor such as melanoma, head and neck, liver or kidney cancer.

This chain links TRBV6-5 with TRBJ2-5; D assignment may be TRBD1 or TRBD2 (5 bases each). The DNA matches TRBJ2-7 better at its end, which makes the J call doubtful. Germline CDR1 MNHEY, CDR2 SVGAGI. This CDR3 contains 15 residues. CDR3 nucleotide sequence: TGTGCCAGCAGTTACTCAGGGGACGGACCCTACGAGCAGTACTTC. Translation: CASSYSGDGPYEQYF.

The rearrangement joins TRBV11-3 to TRBJ2-3; 13 nucleotides line up with TRBD2. With 3 bases clipped from V and 5 bases from J, the junction kept 8 bases outside the gene matches. The germline gives CDR1 SGHNT, CDR2 YENEEA. This CDR3 has 17 amino acids. The CDR3 reads CASSLEWTSGRVDTQYF. DNA for the CDR3: TGTGCCAGCAGCTTGGAGTGGACTAGCGGGAGAGTAGATACGCAGTATTTT.

The chain is built from TRBV5-6 and TRBJ2-1; D unclear. The V end was cut by 4 bases, the J end by 7 bases, with 9 bases between. This CDR3 has 12 residues. Germline V CDR1 and CDR2: SGHDT, YYEEEE. CDR3 in amino acids: CASSPVDNEQFF. DNA for the CDR3: TGTGCCAGCAGCCCGGTAGATAATGAGCAGTTCTTC.

This clone was counted between two and nine times. The V gene is TRBV15, the J gene TRBJ2-7; D assignment may be TRBD1 or TRBD2 (5 bases each). The CDR3 covers 15 residues. The germline V gene has CDR1 LNHNV and CDR2 YYDKDF (reference sequence). The V end was cut by 5 bases, the J end by 1 base, with 15 bases between. CDR3 sequence reads: CATSRLSTGSYEQYF. The CDR3 region has the DNA TGTGCCACCAGCCGACTATCCACAGGATCCTACGAGCAGTACTTC.

The chain has TRBV30 and TRBJ2-5, with D perhaps TRBD1 or TRBD2 (5 bases each). Germline values: CDR1 GTSNPN, CDR2 SVGIG (reference sequence). The V gene lost 3 bases and the J gene lost 5 bases, with 13 bases spanning the gap. This CDR3 has 13 residues. The CDR3 nucleotides read TGTGCCTGGAGAGATGAGGGGCGCGAGACCCAGTACTTC. This codes for CAWRDEGRETQYF.

The chain couples TRBV5-1 to TRBJ2-1, with D tentatively TRBD2 (5 bases). Trimming took 6 bases from V and 7 from J, leaving 11 bases between them. The CDR3 is made up of 12 amino acids. CDR1 and CDR2 from the germline V gene are SGHRS and YFSETQ. CDR3 sequence reads: CASKAERNEQFF. Written as DNA, the CDR3 is TGCGCCAGCAAAGCGGAGAGGAATGAGCAGTTCTTC. Variable domain in full (rest from reference TRBV5-1 and TRBJ2-1): KAGVTQTPRYLIKTRGQQVTLSCSPISGHRSVSWYQQTPGQGLQFLFEYFSETQRNKGNFPGRFSGRQFSNSRSEMNVSTLELGDSALYLCASKAERNEQFFGPGTRLTVL.